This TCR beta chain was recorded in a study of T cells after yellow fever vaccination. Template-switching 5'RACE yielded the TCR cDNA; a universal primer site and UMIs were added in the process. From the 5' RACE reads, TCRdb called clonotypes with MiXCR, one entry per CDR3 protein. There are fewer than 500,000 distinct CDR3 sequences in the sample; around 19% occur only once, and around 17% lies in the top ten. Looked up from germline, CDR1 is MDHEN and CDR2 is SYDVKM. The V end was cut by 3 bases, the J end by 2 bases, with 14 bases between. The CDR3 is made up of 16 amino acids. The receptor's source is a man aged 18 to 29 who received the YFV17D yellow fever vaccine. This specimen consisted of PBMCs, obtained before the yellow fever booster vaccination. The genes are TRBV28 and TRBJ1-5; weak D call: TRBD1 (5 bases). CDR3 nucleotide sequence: TGTGCCAGCAGTTTTCTAAGGCAGGGAGGCAATCAGCCCCAGCATTTT. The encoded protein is CASSFLRQGGNQPQHF. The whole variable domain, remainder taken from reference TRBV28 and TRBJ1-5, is DVKVTQSSRYLVKRTGEKVFLECVQDMDHENMFWYRQDPGLGLRLIYFSYDVKMKEKGDIPEGYSVSREKKERFSLILESASTNQTSMYLCASSFLRQGGNQPQHFGDGTRLSIL.